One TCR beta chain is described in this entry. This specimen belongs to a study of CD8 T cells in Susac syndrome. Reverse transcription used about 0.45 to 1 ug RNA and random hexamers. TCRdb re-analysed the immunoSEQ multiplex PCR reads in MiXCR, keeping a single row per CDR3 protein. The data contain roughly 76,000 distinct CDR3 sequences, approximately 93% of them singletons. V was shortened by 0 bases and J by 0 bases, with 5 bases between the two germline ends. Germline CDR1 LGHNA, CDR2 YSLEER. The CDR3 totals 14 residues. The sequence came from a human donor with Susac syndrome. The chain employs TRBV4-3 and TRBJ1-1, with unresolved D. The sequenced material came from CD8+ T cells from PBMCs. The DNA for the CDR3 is TGCGCCAGCAGCCAAGATGGGATGAACACTGAAGCTTTCTTT. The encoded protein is CASSQDGMNTEAFF.